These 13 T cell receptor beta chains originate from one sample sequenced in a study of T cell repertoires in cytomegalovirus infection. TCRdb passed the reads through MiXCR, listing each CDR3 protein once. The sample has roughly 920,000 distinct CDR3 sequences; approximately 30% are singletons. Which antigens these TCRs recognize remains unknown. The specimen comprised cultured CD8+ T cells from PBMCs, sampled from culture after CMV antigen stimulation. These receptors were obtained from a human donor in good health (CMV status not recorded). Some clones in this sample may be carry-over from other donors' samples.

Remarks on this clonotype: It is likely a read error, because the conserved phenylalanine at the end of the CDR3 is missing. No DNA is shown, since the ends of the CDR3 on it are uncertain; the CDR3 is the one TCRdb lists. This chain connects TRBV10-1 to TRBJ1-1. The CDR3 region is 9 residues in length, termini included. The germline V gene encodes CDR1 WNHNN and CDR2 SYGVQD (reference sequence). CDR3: CAIRFGLLL.

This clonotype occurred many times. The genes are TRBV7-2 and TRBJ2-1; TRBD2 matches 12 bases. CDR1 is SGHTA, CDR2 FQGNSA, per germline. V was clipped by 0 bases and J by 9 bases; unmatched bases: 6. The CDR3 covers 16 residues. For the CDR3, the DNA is TGTGCCAGCAGCTTAGCGCCTAGCGGGGGGGCCGGTGAGCAGTTCTTC. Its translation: CASSLAPSGGAGEQFF.

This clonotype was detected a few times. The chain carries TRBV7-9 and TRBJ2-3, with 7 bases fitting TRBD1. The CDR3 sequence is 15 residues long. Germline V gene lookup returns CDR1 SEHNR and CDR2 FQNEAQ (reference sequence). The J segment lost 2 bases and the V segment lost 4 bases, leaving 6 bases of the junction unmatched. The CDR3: CASSSRDSDTDTQYF. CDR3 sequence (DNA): TGTGCCAGCAGCTCCCGGGACAGCGACACAGATACGCAGTATTTT.

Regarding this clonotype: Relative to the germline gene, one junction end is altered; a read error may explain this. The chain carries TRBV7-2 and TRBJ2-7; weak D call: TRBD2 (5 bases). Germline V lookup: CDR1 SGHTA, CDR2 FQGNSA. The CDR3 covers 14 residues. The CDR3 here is CASSLMPGDYERYF. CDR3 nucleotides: TGTGCCAGCAGCTTAATGCCAGGAGACTACGAGCGGTACTTC.

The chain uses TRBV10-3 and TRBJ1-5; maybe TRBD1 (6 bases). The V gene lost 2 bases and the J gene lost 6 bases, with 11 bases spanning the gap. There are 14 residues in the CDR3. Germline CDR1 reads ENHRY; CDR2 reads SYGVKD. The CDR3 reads CAISESRGGQPQHF. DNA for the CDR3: TGTGCCATCAGTGAGAGCAGGGGAGGTCAGCCCCAGCATTTT.

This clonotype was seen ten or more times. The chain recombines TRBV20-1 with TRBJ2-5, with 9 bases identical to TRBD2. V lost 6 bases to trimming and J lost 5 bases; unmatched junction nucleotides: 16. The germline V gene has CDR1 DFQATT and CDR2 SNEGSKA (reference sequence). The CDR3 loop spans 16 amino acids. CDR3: CSARPSGEPLGETQYF. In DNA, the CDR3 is TGCAGTGCAAGACCTAGCGGGGAGCCTCTAGGGGAGACCCAGTACTTC.

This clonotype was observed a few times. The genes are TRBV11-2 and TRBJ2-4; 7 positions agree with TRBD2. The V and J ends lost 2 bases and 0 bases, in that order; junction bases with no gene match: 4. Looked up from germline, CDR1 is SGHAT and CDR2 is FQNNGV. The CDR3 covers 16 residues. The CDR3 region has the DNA TGTGCCAGCAGCTTAACCGCGGGGGTAGCCAAAAACATTCAGTACTTC. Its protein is CASSLTAGVAKNIQYF.

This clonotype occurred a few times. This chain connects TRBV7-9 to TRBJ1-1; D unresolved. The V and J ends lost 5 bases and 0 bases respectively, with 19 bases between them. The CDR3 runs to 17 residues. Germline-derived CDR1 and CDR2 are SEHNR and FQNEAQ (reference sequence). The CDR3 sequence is CASSPNVAPLLNTEAFF. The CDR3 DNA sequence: TGTGCCAGCAGCCCTAATGTGGCACCGCTTTTGAACACTGAAGCTTTCTTT.

CDR3 protein: CASSPRLRGMNNEQFF. The CDR3, as DNA: TGTGCCAGCAGCCCCCGATTAAGGGGCATGAACAATGAGCAGTTCTTC. The chain carries TRBV7-9 and TRBJ2-1; TRBD1 might be the D (5 bases). The CDR3 contains 16 residues. V gave up 5 bases and J gave up 5 bases, with 19 bases separating them. CDR1 and CDR2 from the germline V gene are SEHNR and FQNEAQ (reference sequence).

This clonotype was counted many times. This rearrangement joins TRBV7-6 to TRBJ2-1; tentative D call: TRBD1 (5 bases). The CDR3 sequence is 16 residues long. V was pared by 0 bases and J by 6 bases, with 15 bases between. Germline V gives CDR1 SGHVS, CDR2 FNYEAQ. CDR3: CASSLAFQGWGNEQFF. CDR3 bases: TGTGCCAGCAGCTTAGCGTTCCAGGGTTGGGGCAATGAGCAGTTCTTC.

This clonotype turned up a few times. CDR3: CASSGGQGTNEKLFF. In DNA, the CDR3 is TGTGCCAGCAGCGGGGGACAGGGGACTAATGAAAAACTGTTTTTT. The chain carries TRBV5-8 and TRBJ1-4; 10 nucleotides align to TRBD1. This CDR3 comprises 15 residues. The germline CDR1 and CDR2 sequences are SGHTS and YDEGEE. Trimming took 4 bases from V and 2 from J; bases not matched to a gene: 2. Based on the CDR3 plus reference TRBV5-8 and TRBJ1-4, the full variable domain is EAGVTQSPTHLIKTRGQQATLRCSPISGHTSVYWYQQALGLGLQFLLWYDEGEERNRGNFPPRFSGRQFPNYSSELNVNALELEDSALYLCASSGGQGTNEKLFFGSGTQLSVL.

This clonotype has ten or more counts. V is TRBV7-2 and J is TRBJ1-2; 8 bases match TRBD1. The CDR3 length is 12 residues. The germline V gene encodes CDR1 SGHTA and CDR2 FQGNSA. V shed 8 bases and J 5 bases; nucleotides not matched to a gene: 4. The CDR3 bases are TGTGCCAGCGGACAGGGAATTTATGGCTACACCTTC. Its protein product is CASGQGIYGYTF.

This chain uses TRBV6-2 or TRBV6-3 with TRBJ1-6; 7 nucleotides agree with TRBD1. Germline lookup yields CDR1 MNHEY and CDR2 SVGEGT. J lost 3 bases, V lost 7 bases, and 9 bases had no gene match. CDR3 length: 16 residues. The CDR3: CASKRGQEDYNSPLHF. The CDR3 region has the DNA TGTGCCAGCAAAAGAGGACAGGAGGACTATAATTCACCCCTCCACTTT.